Given below is one T cell receptor beta chain in context. The antigen remains undetermined. This record comes from a study of a mutant IDH1 vaccine in newly diagnosed glioma. Across the whole study: Commencement of vaccination occurred 4-6 weeks following radiotherapy alone, or concurrently with temozolomide cycles. Previous treatment comprised radiotherapy, temozolomide, or both, mostly both.

Germline trimming cut 3 bases from V and 2 bases from J; bases unmatched to any gene: 3. The CDR3 runs 15 residues. Germline V gene lookup returns CDR1 SGDLS and CDR2 YYNGEE. Some clones are missing from TCRdb's copy, which holds only in-frame ones; the method was immunoSEQ multiplex PCR. The sample includes 45,000 to 60,000 clones, 90% to 95% of them seen just once. Time point of the sample: week 11, during vaccination. A 20-mer mutant IDH1 peptide at 300 ug was injected subcutaneously with topical imiquimod. Tumors from donors were new WHO grade 3 or 4 IDH1-mutant astrocytomas with ATRX loss. Points from the study as a whole: With respect to changes in top peripheral T cell clonotypes, pseudoprogression seemed unrelated.

The chain links TRBV9 to TRBJ2-1, with 9 positions matching TRBD1. Sequences were derived from PBMCs, sampled from a glioma patient whose treatment included an IDH1 peptide vaccine. The origin of this receptor is a man over 45 with glioma. CDR3 bases: TGTGCCAGCAGCGGGGGGACAGGGACCTACAATGAGCAGTTCTTC. Encoded protein: CASSGGTGTYNEQFF. The full variable domain, in which reference TRBV9 and TRBJ2-1 provide the parts outside the CDR3, is DSGVTQTPKHLITATGQRVTLRCSPRSGDLSVYWYQQSLDQGLQFLIQYYNGEERAKGNILERFSAQQFPDLHSELNLSSLELGDSALYFCASSGGTGTYNEQFFGPGTRLTVL.